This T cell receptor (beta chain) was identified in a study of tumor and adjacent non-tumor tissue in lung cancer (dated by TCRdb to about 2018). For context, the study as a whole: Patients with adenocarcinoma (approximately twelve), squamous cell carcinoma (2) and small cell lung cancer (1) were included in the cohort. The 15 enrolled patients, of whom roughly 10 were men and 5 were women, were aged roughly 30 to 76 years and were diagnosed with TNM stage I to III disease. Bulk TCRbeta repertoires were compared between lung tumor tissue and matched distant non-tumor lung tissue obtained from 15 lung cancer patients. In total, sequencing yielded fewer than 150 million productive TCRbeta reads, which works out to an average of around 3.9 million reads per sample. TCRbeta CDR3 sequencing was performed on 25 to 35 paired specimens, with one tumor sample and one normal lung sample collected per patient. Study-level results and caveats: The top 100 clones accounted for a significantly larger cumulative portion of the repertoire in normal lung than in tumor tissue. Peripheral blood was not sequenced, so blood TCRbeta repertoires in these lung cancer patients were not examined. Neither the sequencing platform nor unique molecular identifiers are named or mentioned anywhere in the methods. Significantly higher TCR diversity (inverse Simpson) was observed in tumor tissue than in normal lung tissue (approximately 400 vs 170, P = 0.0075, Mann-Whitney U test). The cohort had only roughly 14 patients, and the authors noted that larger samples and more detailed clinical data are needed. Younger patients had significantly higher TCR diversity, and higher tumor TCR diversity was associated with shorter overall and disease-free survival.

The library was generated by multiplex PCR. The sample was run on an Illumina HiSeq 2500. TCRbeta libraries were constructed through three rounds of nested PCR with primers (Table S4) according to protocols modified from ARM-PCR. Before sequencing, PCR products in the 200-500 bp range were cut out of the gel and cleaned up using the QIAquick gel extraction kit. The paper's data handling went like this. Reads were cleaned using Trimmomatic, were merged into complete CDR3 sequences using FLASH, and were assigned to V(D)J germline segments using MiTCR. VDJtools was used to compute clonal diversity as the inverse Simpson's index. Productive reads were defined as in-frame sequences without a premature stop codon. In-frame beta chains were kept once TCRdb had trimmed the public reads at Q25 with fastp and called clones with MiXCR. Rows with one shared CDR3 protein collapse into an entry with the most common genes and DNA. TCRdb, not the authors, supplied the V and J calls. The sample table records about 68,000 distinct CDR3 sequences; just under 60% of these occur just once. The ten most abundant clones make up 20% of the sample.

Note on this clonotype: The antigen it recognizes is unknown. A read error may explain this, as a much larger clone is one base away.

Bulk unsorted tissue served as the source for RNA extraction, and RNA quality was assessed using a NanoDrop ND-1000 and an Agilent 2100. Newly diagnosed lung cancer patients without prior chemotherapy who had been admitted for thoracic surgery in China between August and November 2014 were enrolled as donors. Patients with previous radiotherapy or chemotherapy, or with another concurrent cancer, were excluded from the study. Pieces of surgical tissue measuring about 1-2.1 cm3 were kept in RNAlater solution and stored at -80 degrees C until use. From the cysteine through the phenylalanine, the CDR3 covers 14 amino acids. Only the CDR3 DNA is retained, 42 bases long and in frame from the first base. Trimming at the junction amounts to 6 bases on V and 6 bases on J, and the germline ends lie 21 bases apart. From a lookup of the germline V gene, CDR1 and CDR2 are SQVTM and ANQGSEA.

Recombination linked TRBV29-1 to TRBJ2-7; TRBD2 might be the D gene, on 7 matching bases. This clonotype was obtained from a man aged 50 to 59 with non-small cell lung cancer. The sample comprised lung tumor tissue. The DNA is TGCAGCGTCCCAATAAGAGACGGGGGGCTCGAGCAGTACTTC. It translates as CSVPIRDGGLEQYF.